This entry concerns a single T cell receptor beta chain. No cognate antigen has been identified for it. Base qualities were left out, and no much larger clone turns up one base away. This entry comes from a study of early stage breast cancer tumors (TCRdb year 2017). Study-level background: Of the approximately 15 invasive breast tumors, approximately 11 were found to be estrogen receptor-positive, progesterone receptor-positive and HER2-negative. About 65% of the 12 ER+/PR+/HER2- tumors were invasive ductal carcinomas, while the other four were invasive lobular carcinomas. A total of 2,651,842 templates, representing 1,097,674 unique clonotypes, were detected across all samples. The average read coverage per sample was roughly 10-fold. The study at large found these results: Because the cohort was small, analysis by tumor subtype was not possible. Enriched TCRB sequences shared across patients were mostly commonly generated sequences, unlikely to play an important role in the tumor microenvironment. Compared with adjacent normal breast tissue, tumors had roughly 2.5-fold higher T cell density and higher clonality. Greater similarity was observed between blood and normal breast repertoires than between blood and tumor repertoires, and tumor was distinguished from normal in about 85% of the 16 patients when each tissue was compared with blood. Sequencing bulk genomic DNA from unsorted cells could not capture chain pairing or functional markers like CD4, CD8 and FOXP3.

Trimming removed 2 bases from V and 2 bases from J, leaving 6 bases between the germline ends. Sequences KGHSY (CDR1) and FQNENV (CDR2) are obtained from the germline V gene. From cysteine to phenylalanine, the CDR3 is 14 amino acids long. Here the CDR3 DNA is all that survives: 42 bases in frame from base 1. Each sample was amplified in two independent genomic DNA replicates, using around 0.55 ug for blood and approximately 1.4 ug for tumor or normal breast. Following the manufacturer's instructions, the ImmunoSeq Intro kit was used to carry out TCRB sequencing on genomic DNA. For absolute quantification, the approximately 32-cycle multiplex PCR included proprietary primers along with spike-in control sequences. Single-end 150-bp reads were used to sequence an 87-bp fragment covering the CDR3 and the flanking V and J genes. Each lane of an Illumina MiSeq running version 3.0 chemistry carried seven multiplexed samples, with two replicates apiece. As for the original processing: Raw data were processed with the vendor's proprietary pipeline, and both replicates were merged into a single result per sample. A clonotype was defined as productive rearrangements that share the same V-gene family, CDR3 amino acid sequence and J-gene segment. To compute clonality, the normalized Shannon entropy (Pielou evenness) of TCRB abundances was subtracted from 1. To estimate T cell density, the total number of templates was divided by the input cell count, which was inferred from how much DNA went in. Recon with default parameters was used to estimate total repertoire diversity and clonality. Tumor-enriched clonotypes were defined as having over 0.1% abundance in tumor and at least 32-fold higher abundance than in normal breast. In its TCRdb copy, this immuneACCESS table keeps in-frame sequences only and misses some clones. Where compared with another copy, unresolved V genes explain less than half of these, and the others have no known cause. That table is the source of V, J and clone size, and D and trimming were worked out from the DNA. Present in this sample are about 41,000 clones, around two thirds of which were seen just once. Around 6.7% of the sample is held by the ten biggest clonotypes.

The study profiled bulk TCR beta-chain repertoires in matched peripheral blood, tumor and adjacent normal breast tissue taken from approximately 16 patients with early-stage breast cancer. Before surgery, roughly 4.5-11 mL of whole blood was collected into EDTA tubes and then processed within 2 hours. Peripheral blood mononuclear cells were isolated by Ficoll-Paque centrifugation in SepMate-50 tubes. PBMCs were cryopreserved in aliquots of about 1.8 to 4.5 million cells in roughly 90% FBS with around 10% DMSO and kept in liquid nitrogen. The Qiagen AllPrep DNA/RNA Mini kit was used for genomic DNA extraction.

This receptor was identified in a person aged 45-65 years with breast cancer. The sequenced sample consisted of blood. Recombination connected TRBV16 to TRBJ2-2; the D gene assignment is ambiguous. The CDR3 protein sequence reads: CASSQKTNTGELFF. The DNA sequence is as follows: TGTGCCAGCAGCCAAAAGACTAACACCGGGGAGCTGTTTTTT.